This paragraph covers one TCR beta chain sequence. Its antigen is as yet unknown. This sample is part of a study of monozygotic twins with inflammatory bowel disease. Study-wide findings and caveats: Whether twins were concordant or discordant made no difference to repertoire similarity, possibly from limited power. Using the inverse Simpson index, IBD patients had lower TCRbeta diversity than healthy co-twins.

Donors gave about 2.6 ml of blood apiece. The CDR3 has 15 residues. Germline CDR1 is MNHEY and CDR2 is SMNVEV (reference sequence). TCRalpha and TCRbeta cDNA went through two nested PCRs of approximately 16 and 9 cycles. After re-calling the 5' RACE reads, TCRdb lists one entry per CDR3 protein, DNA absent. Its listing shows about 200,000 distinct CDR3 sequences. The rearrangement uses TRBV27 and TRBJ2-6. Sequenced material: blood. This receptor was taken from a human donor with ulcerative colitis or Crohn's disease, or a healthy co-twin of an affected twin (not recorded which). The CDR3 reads CASSLTVAGANVLTF. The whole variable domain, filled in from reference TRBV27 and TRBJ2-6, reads EAQVTQNPRYLITVTGKKLTVTCSQNMNHEYMSWYRQDPGLGLRQIYYSMNVEVTDKGDVPEGYKVSRKEKRNFPLILESPSPNQTSLYFCASSLTVAGANVLTFGAGSRLTVL.